One sample yielded the 28 T cell receptor beta chains listed below, sequenced in a study of control samples from healthy donors and cancer patients. Clones were sequenced by immunoSEQ multiplex PCR, and TCRdb holds only the in-frame ones, with some missing. Seen here are around 180,000 clones, about 91% observed once, and the top ten hold roughly 5.3%. The sample comprised blood. Receptors originate from a woman in her 30s in good health.

The gene calls are TRBV7-9 and TRBJ2-5; 7 bases line up with TRBD2. The V and J ends lost 5 bases and 5 bases, in that order; junction bases with no gene match: 14. Germline CDR1 is SEHNR and CDR2 is FQNEAQ (reference sequence). The CDR3 spans 16 residues. The CDR3 protein is CASSHSGSDTQETQYF. The DNA for the CDR3 is TGTGCCAGCAGCCATAGCGGGTCGGATACGCAGGAGACCCAGTACTTC.

This chain joins TRBV27 and TRBJ2-1, with TRBD1 as a possible D gene (6 bases). Trimming left V 2 bases short and J 3 bases short, with 11 bases between. This CDR3 has 15 residues. The V gene's germline CDR1 is MNHEY and CDR2 SMNVEV (reference sequence). The CDR3 reads CASSLGSGVYNEQFF. Written as DNA, the CDR3 is TGTGCCAGCAGTTTAGGCTCAGGGGTCTACAATGAGCAGTTCTTC.

The chain has TRBV19 and TRBJ1-5; 7 bases line up with TRBD1. The CDR3 is 12 residues long. After removal of 11 bases from V and 11 bases from J, the junction contained 12 bases not matched to a gene. Germline-derived CDR1 and CDR2 are LNHDA and SQIVND (reference sequence). CDR3 coding DNA: TGTGCCGGGGGTGGGGGGCAGGGGGCCCAGCATTTT. Translation: CAGGGGQGAQHF. Using reference TRBV19 and TRBJ1-5 for the parts outside the CDR3, the full variable domain is DGGITQSPKYLFRKEGQNVTLSCEQNLNHDAMYWYRQDPGQGLRLIYYSQIVNDFQKGDIAEGYSVSREKKESFPLTVTSAQKNPTAFYLCAGGGGQGAQHFGDGTRLSIL.

The chain couples TRBV7-9 to TRBJ1-2; no definite D call. Trimming shortened V by 3 bases and J by 2 bases, and 1 base separated the two germline ends. CDR1 SEHNR and CDR2 FQNEAQ come from the germline V gene (reference sequence). The length of the CDR3 is 11 residues. The CDR3 here is CASSFNYGYTF. The CDR3 DNA sequence: TGTGCCAGCAGCTTCAACTATGGCTACACCTTC.

The gene calls are TRBV5-1 and TRBJ2-2, with TRBD1 matching over 8 bases. Germline V gene sequence: CDR1 SGHRS, CDR2 YFSETQ. CDR3 size: 16 residues. V was clipped by 2 bases and J by 4 bases; unmatched bases: 7. The DNA for the CDR3 is TGCGCCAGCAGCTTCAGGACAGGGATGAGCACCGGGGAGCTGTTTTTT. This codes for CASSFRTGMSTGELFF.

The rearrangement uses TRBV6-5 and TRBJ1-2, with D unclear. Trimming stripped 6 bases from V and 2 bases from J, with 10 bases between. The length of the CDR3 is 13 residues. CDR1 MNHEY and CDR2 SVGAGI come from the germline V gene. This chain's CDR3 is CASSPGPNYGYTF. The CDR3 nucleotides read TGTGCCAGCAGCCCCGGCCCCAACTATGGCTACACCTTC.

V and J are TRBV6-4 and TRBJ2-1; 7 nucleotides line up with TRBD2. The CDR3 runs to 15 residues. The germline gives CDR1 MRHNA, CDR2 SNTAGT. With V trimmed by 6 bases and J by 5 bases, 10 bases remained unmatched. This chain's CDR3 is CASSAASGTHNEQFF. CDR3 coding DNA: TGTGCCAGCAGCGCGGCCAGCGGGACTCACAATGAGCAGTTCTTC.

The chain has TRBV11-3 and TRBJ2-1, with a weak D call TRBD2 (5 bases). Per germline, CDR1 SGHNT and CDR2 YENEEA. V was trimmed by 3 bases and J by 10 bases, leaving 10 bases between them. The length of the CDR3 is 12 residues. CDR3 sequence reads: CASSFGRGEQFF. The CDR3 region has the DNA TGTGCCAGCAGCTTTGGGAGAGGGGAGCAGTTCTTC.

The CDR3 coding sequence is TGTGCCAGCAGATCCGGGACAGGGGATTCTGAAGCTTTCTTT. Protein sequence: CASRSGTGDSEAFF. The V call is TRBV2, the J call TRBJ1-1, with 10 bases lining up with TRBD1. CDR1 and CDR2 (germline): SNHLY, FYNNEI. The CDR3 extends over 14 amino acids. V lost 6 bases, J lost 6 bases, and 7 bases stayed unmatched.

To note about this clone: Other DNA sequences in the sample encode the same CDR3. The chain joins TRBV2 to TRBJ2-3, with D possibly being TRBD2 (6 bases). Trimming left V 2 bases short and J 3 bases short, with 9 bases between. Germline lookup yields CDR1 SNHLY and CDR2 FYNNEI. This CDR3 has 14 residues. The CDR3 is CASSEFLATDTQYF. The CDR3 bases are TGTGCCAGCAGTGAATTCCTAGCGACAGATACGCAGTATTTT.

The chain links TRBV28 to TRBJ1-4; D possibly corresponds to TRBD1 (6 bases). V lost 6 bases, J lost 3 bases, and 17 bases lay in between. CDR1 MDHEN and CDR2 SYDVKM come from the germline V gene. The length of the CDR3 is 16 residues. In nucleotides, the CDR3 is TGTGCCAGCAGGACAGGAGGGGAGATAGCTAATGAAAAACTGTTTTTT. This encodes CASRTGGEIANEKLFF.

The V call is TRBV7-9, the J call TRBJ2-1; D is tentatively TRBD1 or TRBD2 (5 bases each). V was trimmed by 3 bases and J by 8 bases, leaving 17 bases between them. The CDR3 length is 15 residues. CDR1 and CDR2 (germline): SEHNR, FQNEAQ (reference sequence). DNA of the CDR3: TGTGCCAGCAGCTTGAGGGGCTCATATTTAGATGAGCAGTTCTTC. This codes for CASSLRGSYLDEQFF.

This chain connects TRBV3-1 (or the pseudogene TRBV3-2) to TRBJ1-1; D call uncertain. This CDR3 contains 13 residues. The germline V and J ends were trimmed by 2 bases and 6 bases, with 10 bases remaining between them. Germline V CDR1 and CDR2: LGHDT, YNNKEL (reference sequence). This CDR3 is CASSQRGGPEAFF. CDR3 sequence (DNA): TGTGCCAGCAGCCAACGGGGAGGACCTGAAGCTTTCTTT.

The V call is TRBV9, the J call TRBJ2-2; D is ambiguous. V lost 3 bases, J lost 3 bases, and 15 bases lay in between. Per the germline V gene, CDR1 is SGDLS and CDR2 is YYNGEE. The CDR3 is 16 residues long. This chain's CDR3 is CASSAQSWIDTGELFF. CDR3 nucleotides: TGTGCCAGCAGCGCCCAAAGCTGGATTGACACCGGGGAGCTGTTTTTT.

This chain connects TRBV5-4 to TRBJ1-1, with D uncertain. CDR1 is SGHNT, CDR2 YYREEE, per germline (reference sequence). This CDR3 region has 14 residues. Trimming cost V 4 bases and J 7 bases, with 17 bases left between them. The CDR3 DNA is TGTGCCAGCAGCAAGGACGGAGGAACGGGTGAAGCTTTCTTT. It specifies CASSKDGGTGEAFF.

The chain carries TRBV6-5 and TRBJ2-5, with 8 bases identical to TRBD2. Germline loops: CDR1 MNHEY, CDR2 SVGAGI. The junction had 9 bases not matched to a gene; V was cut back by 8 bases and J by 4 bases. This CDR3 has 14 residues. The CDR3 is CASLLGLAGETQYF. DNA of the CDR3: TGTGCCAGCCTTCTTGGCCTAGCGGGAGAGACCCAGTACTTC.

This rearrangement joins TRBV2 to TRBJ2-3; TRBD1 is a possible D gene (5 bases). Germline assignment: CDR1 SNHLY and CDR2 FYNNEI. Between the trimmed V and J ends, which lost 6 bases and 5 bases, there was a span of 12 bases. This CDR3 is 13 amino acids long. As DNA, the CDR3 is TGTGCCAGCAGGGGGTCAGGGAAAGATACGCAGTATTTT. It yields the protein CASRGSGKDTQYF.

This chain links TRBV2 with TRBJ2-3; D might be TRBD2 (6 bases). Germline assignment: CDR1 SNHLY and CDR2 FYNNEI. Trimming stripped 8 bases from V and 0 bases from J, with 18 bases between. This CDR3 has 16 amino acids. CDR3 amino acids: CASPPPGGMSTDTQYF. The CDR3 nucleotides are TGTGCCAGCCCCCCGCCGGGCGGGATGAGCACAGATACGCAGTATTTT.

V is TRBV14 and J is TRBJ2-1, with TRBD1 identical over 11 bases. This CDR3 has 14 residues. The germline V gene encodes CDR1 SGHDN and CDR2 FVKESK. Trimming at V came to 3 bases and at J to 12 bases, leaving 7 bases not matched to a gene. For the CDR3, the DNA is TGTGCCAGCAGCCAGCGGACAGGGGGCATGAGGCAGTTCTTC. Translation: CASSQRTGGMRQFF.

The V call is TRBV13, the J call TRBJ2-2, with D perhaps matching TRBD1 (5 bases). In germline, CDR1 is PRHDT, CDR2 FYEKMQ (reference sequence). V shed 1 base and J shed 5 bases, with 11 bases lying between them. The CDR3 runs to 15 residues. Written as DNA, the CDR3 is TGTGCCAGCAGCTTAGAGGACACAGAAACCGGGGAGCTGTTTTTT. It is translated as CASSLEDTETGELFF.

The chain combines TRBV6-2 or TRBV6-3 with TRBJ1-5; D is possibly TRBD1 (6 bases). V lost 0 bases and J lost 15, with 24 bases in between. The CDR3 covers 16 residues. Germline V gives CDR1 MNHEY, CDR2 SVGEGT. CDR3 amino acids: CASSYSTGTGRGDRHF. CDR3 bases: TGTGCCAGCAGTTACTCAACCGGGACGGGTAGGGGGGATCGGCATTTT.

The chain links TRBV6-1 to TRBJ2-7; TRBD2 agrees at 7 bases. With V trimmed by 2 bases and J by 5 bases, 9 bases remained unmatched. This CDR3 is built from 15 residues. Germline CDR1 reads MNHNS; CDR2 reads SASEGT. The CDR3 here is CASSESGAGRNEQYV. The CDR3 DNA reads as TGTGCCAGCAGTGAAAGCGGGGCAGGGAGGAACGAGCAGTACGTC.

The rearrangement uses TRBV29-1 and TRBJ2-2, with TRBD1 as a possible D gene (5 bases). V was cut by 3 bases and J by 1 base, with 6 bases left in between. The CDR3 extends over 13 amino acids. Germline V gene sequence: CDR1 SQVTM, CDR2 ANQGSEA. CDR3 coding DNA: TGCAGCGTTGATACAGGGAACACCGGGGAGCTGTTTTTT. It codes for CSVDTGNTGELFF.

Turning to this clone: The sample carries other DNA sequences with the same CDR3. The chain joins TRBV7-9 to TRBJ2-1, with D hard to call. The CDR3 has 14 amino acids. Germline CDR1 is SEHNR and CDR2 is FQNEAQ (reference sequence). The V and J ends lost 1 base and 8 bases respectively, with 12 bases between them. The CDR3 region has the DNA TGTGCCAGCAGCTTAGGTGGGAATGTCGATGAGCAGTTCTTC. Amino acids: CASSLGGNVDEQFF.

V usage is TRBV11-2 and J usage is TRBJ1-3; D is perhaps TRBD1 (5 bases). Germline values: CDR1 SGHAT, CDR2 FQNNGV. This CDR3 comprises 17 residues. The V end was cut by 1 base, the J end by 3 bases, with 16 bases between. The CDR3 here is CASSLVGQPEVGNTIYF. The DNA for the CDR3 is TGTGCCAGCAGCTTAGTGGGGCAGCCAGAGGTTGGAAACACCATATATTTT.

The CDR3 nucleotides read TGTGCCAGCAGTTTATATGAGGGGGGCCTCTATGGCTACACCTTC. This codes for CASSLYEGGLYGYTF. The V gene is TRBV28, the J gene TRBJ1-2; possibly TRBD1 for D (6 bases). V lost 1 base to trimming and J lost 4 bases, with 13 bases between them. Germline assignment: CDR1 MDHEN and CDR2 SYDVKM. The length of the CDR3 is 15 residues.

The rearrangement links TRBV11-2 to TRBJ2-3; D possibly uses TRBD1 or TRBD2 (5 bases each). Trimming pared 5 bases from V and 3 bases from J, leaving 18 bases between. Germline CDR1 is SGHAT and CDR2 is FQNNGV. The CDR3 is 16 amino acids. The CDR3: CASSPAQRGTTDTQYF. The CDR3 DNA reads as TGTGCCAGCAGCCCCGCACAGCGAGGGACGACAGATACGCAGTATTTT.

The V gene is TRBV29-1, the J gene TRBJ1-3; unclear D gene. Trimming took off 2 bases at V and 1 base at J, with 6 bases between the two ends. The CDR3 consists of 13 residues. Germline assignment: CDR1 SQVTM and CDR2 ANQGSEA. CDR3 residues: CSVESGSGNTIYF. CDR3 bases: TGCAGCGTTGAAAGCGGATCTGGAAACACCATATATTTT.